These 12 T cell receptor beta chains came from one sample sequenced in a study of shared clonotypes between healthy human individuals. This table comes from immunoSEQ multiplex PCR, and its TCRdb copy is limited to in-frame clones, with some not included. The table has 1.4 million or so clones, approximately 98.5% seen once; the top ten hold 0.36%. The sample taken for sequencing was naive CD4+ T cells sorted from blood. This sample's subset: CD45RA+ positively selected. The receptors originated from a man younger than 45 in good health.

The chain is built from TRBV7-3 and TRBJ1-5, with 12 bases aligning to TRBD1. This CDR3 comprises 16 residues. Germline CDR1 is SGHTA and CDR2 is FQGTGA. The J segment lost 6 bases and the V segment lost 5 bases, leaving 8 bases of the junction unmatched. The CDR3 reads CASSTRGDRGPQPQHF. The CDR3, as DNA: TGTGCCAGCAGCACCCGAGGGGACAGGGGGCCTCAGCCCCAGCATTTT.

The chain uses TRBV11-2 and TRBJ2-1, with 9 bases matching TRBD2. V shed 3 bases, J shed 7 bases, and the junction held 10 bases outside the gene matches. Germline lookup yields CDR1 SGHAT and CDR2 FQNNGV. This CDR3 is 16 amino acids long. For the CDR3, the DNA is TGTGCCAGCAGCTTCAGGCGGGAGGGCCTATTAAATGAGCAGTTCTTC. It codes for CASSFRREGLLNEQFF.

V gene TRBV27 combines with J gene TRBJ1-3, with TRBD1 matching over 7 bases. The germline gives CDR1 MNHEY, CDR2 SMNVEV (reference sequence). The CDR3 has 15 amino acids. Unmatched junction bases numbered 6, after V lost 7 bases and J lost 0 bases. CDR3 sequence reads: CASKVTGSSGNTIYF. In DNA, the CDR3 is TGTGCCAGCAAAGTGACAGGGAGCTCTGGAAACACCATATATTTT.

The chain links TRBV5-8 to TRBJ1-1, with D possibly being TRBD1 (5 bases). Germline values: CDR1 SGHTS, CDR2 YDEGEE. The CDR3 contains 16 residues. Trimming took off 0 bases at V and 9 bases at J, with 21 bases between the two ends. CDR3 sequence reads: CASSLAGGVWVEKAFF. CDR3 in DNA: TGTGCCAGCAGCTTGGCTGGGGGGGTCTGGGTTGAAAAAGCTTTCTTT.

The gene calls are TRBV6-5 and TRBJ2-2; D remains unclear. CDR3 length equals 16 residues. The germline CDR1 and CDR2 sequences are MNHEY and SVGAGI. Trimming took 2 bases from V and 3 from J, leaving 13 bases between them. CDR3 DNA sequence: TGTGCCAGCAGTTACGAGTCCGGTTCTTACACCGGGGAGCTGTTTTTT. Protein sequence: CASSYESGSYTGELFF.

The chain couples TRBV11-2 to TRBJ2-7; a possible D gene is TRBD1 (5 bases). Germline V gene lookup returns CDR1 SGHAT and CDR2 FQNNGV. V was cut by 2 bases and J by 2 bases, with 13 bases left in between. The CDR3 runs 15 residues. The CDR3 region is CASSLLGVPPYEQYF. For the CDR3, the DNA is TGTGCCAGCAGCTTATTAGGGGTCCCTCCCTACGAGCAGTACTTC.

V usage is TRBV7-9 and J usage is TRBJ2-7, with a tentative D call TRBD1 (6 bases). The V end lost 11 bases, the J end lost 3 bases, and 20 bases lay between the germline ends. The CDR3 has 14 residues. CDR1 and CDR2 from the germline V gene are SEHNR and FQNEAQ (reference sequence). CDR3: CAGSFPGHYYEQYF. CDR3 nucleotides: TGTGCCGGATCCTTCCCGGGACACTACTACGAGCAGTACTTC.

This clone turned up a few times. The CDR3 is CASATGLTDTQYF. As DNA, the CDR3 is TGTGCCAGCGCGACGGGGCTCACAGATACGCAGTATTTT. The chain links TRBV7-2 to TRBJ2-3, with D perhaps TRBD1 or TRBD2 (5 bases each). V lost 8 bases and J 2 bases, leaving 11 bases between the germline ends. Germline V lookup: CDR1 SGHTA, CDR2 FQGNSA. The CDR3 sequence is 13 residues long.

The V gene is TRBV6-6, the J gene TRBJ1-2; TRBD1 aligns across 7 bases. With V trimmed by 5 bases and J by 2 bases, 11 bases remained unmatched. This CDR3 is 16 amino acids long. Germline-derived CDR1 and CDR2 are MNHNY and SVGAGI (reference sequence). The CDR3 reads CASSKRTGRVNYGYTF. DNA of the CDR3: TGTGCCAGCAGTAAGAGGACAGGCAGGGTCAACTATGGCTACACCTTC.

V and J are TRBV6-6 and TRBJ2-7; either TRBD1 or TRBD2 may fit D (7 bases each). CDR3 length equals 16 residues. The germline V and J ends were trimmed by 2 bases and 4 bases, with 18 bases remaining between them. Germline values: CDR1 MNHNY, CDR2 SVGAGI (reference sequence). CDR3 sequence (DNA): TGTGCCAGCAGTTACCAGGGGGAGGGGGTGCGTTACGAGCAGTACTTC. It is translated as CASSYQGEGVRYEQYF.

The V call is TRBV6-1, the J call TRBJ2-1; the match to TRBD2 covers 7 bases. V was clipped by 5 bases and J by 4 bases; unmatched bases: 5. The CDR3 consists of 14 residues. Germline V gene lookup returns CDR1 MNHNS and CDR2 SASEGT. CDR3 residues: CASSRSGPYNEQFF. The CDR3 DNA is TGTGCCAGCAGTCGTAGCGGGCCATACAATGAGCAGTTCTTC.

The chain couples TRBV10-2 to TRBJ2-7; 14 bases fit TRBD2. V dropped 6 bases and J dropped 3; count of bases not matched to a gene: 13. This CDR3 region has 18 residues. CDR1 and CDR2 (germline): WSHSY, SAAADI. DNA of the CDR3: TGCGCCAGCAGAAAATTGGGACTAGCGGGAGTAACCGTCTACGAGCAGTACTTC. Residues: CASRKLGLAGVTVYEQYF.